The T cell receptor (beta chain) described here comes from a study of radiotherapy plus CTLA-4 blockade in lung cancer. The overall study: Under 20% of patients responded objectively, and roughly 31% achieved disease control.

Germline V gives CDR1 SNHLY, CDR2 FYNNEI. CDR3 length equals 16 residues. Trimming cost V 2 bases and J 4 bases, with 17 bases left between them. About this clone: What it binds is unknown.

Study observations and caveats: Once radiotherapy plus ipilimumab had been given, TCR clones derived from tumor expanded in blood.

Profiled with immunoSEQ multiplex PCR; TCRdb holds only in-frame clones, not every one. This sample has tens of thousands of clones, with about 80% found just once. The V and J genes are TRBV2 and TRBJ1-2, with D unresolved. The TCR comes from a human donor with non-small cell lung cancer who had a complete response to radiotherapy plus ipilimumab. The sample here was peripheral blood, taken from a patient treated with radiotherapy plus ipilimumab. The CDR3 nucleotides read TGTGCCAGCAGTGAATTCCTCACGGGCCCTAGCTATGGCTACACCTTC. This codes for CASSEFLTGPSYGYTF.